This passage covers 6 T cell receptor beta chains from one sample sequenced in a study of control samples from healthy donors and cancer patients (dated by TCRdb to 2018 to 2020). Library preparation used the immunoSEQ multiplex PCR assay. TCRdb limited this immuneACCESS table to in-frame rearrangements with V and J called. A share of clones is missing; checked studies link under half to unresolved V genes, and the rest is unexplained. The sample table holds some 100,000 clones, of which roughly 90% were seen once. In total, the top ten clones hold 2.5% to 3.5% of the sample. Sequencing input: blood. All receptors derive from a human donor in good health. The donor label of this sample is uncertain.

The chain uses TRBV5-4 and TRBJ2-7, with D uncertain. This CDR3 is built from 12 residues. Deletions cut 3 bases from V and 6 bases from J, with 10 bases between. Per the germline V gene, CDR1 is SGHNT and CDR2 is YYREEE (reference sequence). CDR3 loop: CASSSSNREQYF. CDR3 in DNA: TGTGCCAGCAGCTCCAGCAACCGCGAGCAGTACTTC. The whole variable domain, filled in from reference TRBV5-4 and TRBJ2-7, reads ETGVTQSPTHLIKTRGQQVTLRCSSQSGHNTVSWYQQALGQGPQFIFQYYREEENGRGNFPPRFSGLQFPNYSSELNVNALELDDSALYLCASSSSNREQYFGPGTRLTVT.

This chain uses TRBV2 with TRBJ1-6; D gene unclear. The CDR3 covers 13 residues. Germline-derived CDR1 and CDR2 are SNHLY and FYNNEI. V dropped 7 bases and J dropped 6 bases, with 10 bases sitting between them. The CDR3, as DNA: TGTGCCAGCAAAGACACACTTAATTCACCCCTCCACTTT. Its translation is CASKDTLNSPLHF.

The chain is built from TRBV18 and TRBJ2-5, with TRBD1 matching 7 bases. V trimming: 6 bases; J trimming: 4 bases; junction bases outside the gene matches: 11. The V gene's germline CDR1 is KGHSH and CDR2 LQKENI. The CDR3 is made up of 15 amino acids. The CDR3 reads CASSQSTGILETQYF. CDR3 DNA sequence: TGTGCCAGCTCGCAATCGACAGGGATTCTAGAGACCCAGTACTTC.

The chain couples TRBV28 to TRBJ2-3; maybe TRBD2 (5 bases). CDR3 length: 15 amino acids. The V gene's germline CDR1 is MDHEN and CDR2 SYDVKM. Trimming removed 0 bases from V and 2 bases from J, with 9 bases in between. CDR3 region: CASSLWSGITDTQYF. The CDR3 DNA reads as TGTGCCAGCAGTTTATGGTCGGGGATCACAGATACGCAGTATTTT.

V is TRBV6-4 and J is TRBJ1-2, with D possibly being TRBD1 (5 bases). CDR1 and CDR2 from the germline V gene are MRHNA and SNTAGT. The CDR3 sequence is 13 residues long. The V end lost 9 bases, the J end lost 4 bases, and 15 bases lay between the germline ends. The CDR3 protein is CASSRDGSYGYTF. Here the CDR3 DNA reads TGTGCCAGTTCCCGGGACGGATCCTATGGCTACACCTTC.

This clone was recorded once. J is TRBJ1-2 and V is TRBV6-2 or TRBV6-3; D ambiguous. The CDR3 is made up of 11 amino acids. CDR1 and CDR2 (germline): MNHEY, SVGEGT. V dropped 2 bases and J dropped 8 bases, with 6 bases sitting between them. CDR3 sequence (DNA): TGTGCCAGCAGTTACCCTGTGGGCTACACCTTC. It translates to CASSYPVGYTF.